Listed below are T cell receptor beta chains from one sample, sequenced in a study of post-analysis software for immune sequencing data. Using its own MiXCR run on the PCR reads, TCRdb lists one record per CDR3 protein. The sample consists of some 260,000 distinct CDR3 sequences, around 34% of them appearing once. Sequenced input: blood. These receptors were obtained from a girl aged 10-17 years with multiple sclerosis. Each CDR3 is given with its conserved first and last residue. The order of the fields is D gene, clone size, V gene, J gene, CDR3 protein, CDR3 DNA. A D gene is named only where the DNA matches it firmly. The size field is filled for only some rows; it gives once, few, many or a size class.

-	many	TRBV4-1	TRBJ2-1	CASSQAFPSQYNEQFF	TGCGCCAGCAGCCAAGCCTTCCCCAGCCAATACAATGAGCAGTTCTTC
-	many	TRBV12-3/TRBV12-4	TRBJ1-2	CASSFSPDPYTF	TGTGCCAGCAGTTTCAGTCCCGACCCCTACACCTTC
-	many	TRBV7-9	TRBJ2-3	CASSFHTDTQYF	TGTGCCAGCAGCTTCCACACAGATACGCAGTATTTT
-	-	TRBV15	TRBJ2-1	CATSRDRSGQGEQFF	TGTGCCACCAGCAGAGATAGGAGTGGGCAGGGAGAGCAGTTCTTC
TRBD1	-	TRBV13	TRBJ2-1	CASSVRDRETWEQFF	TGTGCCAGCAGCGTCCGGGACAGGGAGACTTGGGAGCAGTTCTTC
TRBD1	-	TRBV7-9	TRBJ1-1	CASSQAGTGKGGTEAFF	TGTGCCAGCAGCCAGGCCGGGACAGGGAAAGGGGGGACTGAAGCTTTCTTT
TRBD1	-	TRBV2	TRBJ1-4	CASKGQVDEKLFF	TGTGCCAGCAAGGGACAGGTTGATGAAAAACTGTTTTTT
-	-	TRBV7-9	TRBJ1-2	CASSNGLGGGYTF	TGTGCCAGCAGCAATGGTCTGGGTGGAGGCTACACCTTC
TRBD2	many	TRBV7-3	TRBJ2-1	CASSLVPTGTSGNEQFF	TGTGCCAGCAGCTTAGTACCTACCGGGACTAGCGGCAATGAGCAGTTCTTC
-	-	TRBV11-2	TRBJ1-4	CASSLSTGGGEKLFF	TGTGCCAGCAGCTTATCGACGGGAGGTGGGGAAAAACTGTTTTTT